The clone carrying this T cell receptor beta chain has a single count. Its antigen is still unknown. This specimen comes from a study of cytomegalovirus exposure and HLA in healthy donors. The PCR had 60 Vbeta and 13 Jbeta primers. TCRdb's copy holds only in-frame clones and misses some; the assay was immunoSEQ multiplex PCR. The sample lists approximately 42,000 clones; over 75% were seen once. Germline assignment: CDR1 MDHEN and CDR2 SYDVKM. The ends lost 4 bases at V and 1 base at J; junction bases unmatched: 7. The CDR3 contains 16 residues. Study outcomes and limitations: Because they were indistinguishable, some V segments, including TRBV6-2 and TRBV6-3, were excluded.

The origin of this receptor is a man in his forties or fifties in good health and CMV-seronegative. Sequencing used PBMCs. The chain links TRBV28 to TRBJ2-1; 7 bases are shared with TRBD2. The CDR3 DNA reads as TGTGCCAGCAGTTCCTCCGGACTAGAATCCTACAATGAGCAGTTCTTC. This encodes CASSSSGLESYNEQFF.